These T cell receptor beta chains were read from a single sample in a study of T-cell reconstitution after alpha-beta-depleted transplantation in children. TCRdb re-derived calls from the PCR reads in MiXCR, one entry per CDR3 protein. The sample lists about 210,000 distinct CDR3 sequences; over 15% were seen once. The input for sequencing was PBMCs, mostly from graft donor cells, taken 360 days after TCRalphabeta/CD19-depleted stem cell transplant. The receptors shown here come from a male patient between 2 and 10 years old who had a stem cell transplant for acute lymphoblastic leukemia, so the T cells may come from the graft donor. The CDR3 runs from the conserved cysteine through the conserved F or W. D genes are given only for firm matches. Size values are once, few and many counts, or a class for expanded clones, and some rows have none.

TRBV10-3	TRBD1	TRBJ2-5	17	few	CAITGRGQGARGETQYF	TGTGCCATCACCGGTCGAGGACAGGGAGCCCGCGGGGAGACCCAGTACTTC
TRBV5-1	-	TRBJ2-7	14	-	CASSLRGDSTEQYF	TGCGCCAGCAGCTTGCGGGGCGATTCAACCGAGCAGTACTTC
TRBV7-2	-	TRBJ2-3	13	few	CASSLVTTDTQYF	TGTGCCAGCAGCTTAGTCACCACAGATACGCAGTATTTT
TRBV20-1	TRBD2	TRBJ2-3	14	many	CSAPQRGVADTQYF	TGCAGTGCTCCACAGCGGGGCGTTGCAGATACGCAGTATTTT
TRBV20-1	TRBD2	TRBJ2-5	15	few	CSATLAGQILETQYF	TGCAGTGCCACACTAGCGGGGCAGATTTTGGAGACCCAGTACTTC
TRBV12-5	TRBD1	TRBJ2-1	15	-	CASGLVRTGTHEQFF	TGTGCTAGTGGTTTGGTACGGACAGGGACCCATGAGCAGTTCTTC
TRBV6-2/TRBV6-3	-	TRBJ2-5	14	-	CASSYSKVRPTQYF	TGTGCCAGCAGTTACTCGAAGGTCCGACCGACCCAGTACTTC
TRBV12-3/TRBV12-4	TRBD2	TRBJ2-3	16	many	CASSLFSAGGTDTQYF	TGTGCCAGCAGTTTATTTAGCGCGGGAGGCACAGATACGCAGTATTTT
TRBV13	TRBD1	TRBJ1-3	15	many	CASSSGQGIGNTIYF	TGTGCCAGCAGCTCTGGACAGGGGATCGGAAACACCATATATTTT
TRBV12-3/TRBV12-4	-	TRBJ1-1	13	few	CASTWSLRTEAFF	TGTGCCAGCACCTGGTCCCTGAGGACTGAAGCTTTCTTT
TRBV12-3/TRBV12-4	TRBD1	TRBJ1-5	16	-	CASSLPIGTGDQPQHF	TGTGCCAGCAGTTTGCCGATCGGGACAGGGGACCAGCCCCAGCATTTT
TRBV20-1	-	TRBJ1-1	12	-	CSARLGNTEAFF	TGCAGTGCTAGACTGGGGAACACTGAAGCTTTCTTT
TRBV10-2	-	TRBJ1-5	14	-	CASSEASGDQPQHF	TGCGCCAGCAGTGAGGCGTCAGGGGATCAGCCCCAGCATTTT
TRBV29-1	-	TRBJ2-7	11	many	CSVSTGPEQYF	TGCAGCGTCAGTACAGGGCCCGAGCAGTACTTC
TRBV6-5	TRBD2	TRBJ2-1	15	-	CASSYGGGGADEQFF	TGTGCCAGCAGTTACGGGGGCGGGGGGGCAGATGAGCAGTTCTTC
TRBV20-1	TRBD2	TRBJ2-1	19	-	CSARATKTLAGGSYNEQFF	TGCAGTGCTAGAGCCACAAAAACGCTAGCGGGGGGCTCCTACAATGAGCAGTTCTTC
TRBV5-1	-	TRBJ2-3	16	-	CASSPATLASTDTQYF	TGCGCCAGCAGCCCGGCCACCCTAGCAAGCACAGATACGCAGTATTTT
TRBV9	TRBD2	TRBJ2-7	19	-	CASSVGTATSGLSSCEQYF	TGTGCCAGCAGCGTAGGTACAGCAACTAGCGGACTCTCCTCCTGCGAGCAGTACTTC
TRBV29-1	-	TRBJ2-7	13	few	CSVAWDGSYEQYF	TGCAGTGTTGCCTGGGACGGCTCCTACGAGCAGTACTTC
TRBV29-1	-	TRBJ2-7	17	-	CSVEEGRTDWGSYEQYF	TGCAGCGTTGAAGAGGGGCGGACGGATTGGGGGTCCTACGAGCAGTACTTC
TRBV12-3/TRBV12-4	-	TRBJ1-3	15	-	CASSLMIGLGNTIYF	TGTGCCAGCAGTTTAATGATAGGTCTTGGAAACACCATATATTTT
TRBV20-1	-	TRBJ1-1	12	-	CSARARGTEAFF	TGCAGTGCTAGAGCGCGGGGGACTGAAGCTTTCTTT
TRBV12-3/TRBV12-4	TRBD1	TRBJ1-2	13	many	CASSLGQGYGYTF	TGTGCCAGCAGCCTGGGACAGGGCTATGGCTACACCTTC
TRBV7-9	-	TRBJ1-5	16	-	CASSRQPRQFNQPQHF	TGTGCCAGCAGCCGCCAACCCCGGCAGTTCAATCAGCCCCAGCATTTT
TRBV28	-	TRBJ2-7	15	few	CASSPPRDPGYEQYF	TGTGCCAGCAGTCCCCCCAGGGATCCGGGCTACGAGCAGTACTTC
TRBV7-8	TRBD1	TRBJ2-2	17	-	CASSLALRDRVHGELFF	TGTGCCAGCAGCTTAGCCCTACGGGACAGGGTTCACGGGGAGCTGTTTTTT
TRBV5-1	TRBD2	TRBJ2-7	18	-	CASSLGLAGGLLVHEQYF	TGCGCCAGCAGCTTGGGACTAGCGGGGGGACTGCTCGTCCACGAGCAGTACTTC
TRBV6-2/TRBV6-3	-	TRBJ2-7	11	-	CASSYGTEQYF	TGTGCCAGCAGTTATGGGACCGAGCAGTACTTC
TRBV5-1	TRBD1	TRBJ1-4	15	-	CASSPGQGGDEKLFF	TGCGCCAGCAGCCCGGGACAGGGAGGAGATGAAAAACTGTTTTTT
TRBV5-5	-	TRBJ1-1	14	few	CASSLYRRGTEAFF	TGTGCCAGCAGCTTGTACAGACGGGGCACTGAAGCTTTCTTT
TRBV29-1	TRBD1	TRBJ2-1	15	many	CSVVRGTGWGNEQFF	TGCAGCGTTGTCCGCGGGACAGGGTGGGGCAATGAGCAGTTCTTC
TRBV12-3/TRBV12-4	-	TRBJ1-1	13	many	CASSLSVNTEAFF	TGTGCCAGCAGCTTGTCGGTGAACACTGAAGCTTTCTTT
TRBV14	-	TRBJ2-2	18	few	CASSQEGLRRVNTGELFF	TGTGCCAGCAGCCAAGAGGGCCTGAGGAGGGTGAACACCGGGGAGCTGTTTTTT
TRBV29-1	-	TRBJ2-2	13	few	CSACGVNTGELFF	TGCAGCGCCTGTGGGGTGAACACCGGGGAGCTGTTTTTT
TRBV2	TRBD2	TRBJ2-5	19	few	CASSSGPGGRGSKQETQYF	TGTGCCAGCAGCTCCGGGCCGGGGGGGCGCGGCTCCAAGCAAGAGACCCAGTACTTC
TRBV7-6	-	TRBJ2-1	17	-	CASSSPAGGNYYNEQFF	TGTGCCAGCAGCTCCCCCGCTGGCGGGAACTACTACAATGAGCAGTTCTTC
TRBV20-1	TRBD1	TRBJ1-5	17	-	CSAPGGTGRLNNQPQHF	TGCAGTGCTCCCGGCGGGACAGGGAGGTTAAACAATCAGCCCCAGCATTTT
TRBV7-9	-	TRBJ1-1	15	few	CASSLARDLNTEAFF	TGTGCCAGCAGCTTAGCGCGAGACCTGAACACTGAAGCTTTCTTT
TRBV18	-	TRBJ2-7	14	few	CASSVRQAPYEQYF	TGTGCCAGCTCAGTAAGACAGGCCCCCTACGAGCAGTACTTC
TRBV7-2	-	TRBJ2-7	13	-	CASSRDGPGGQYF	TGTGCCAGCAGCCGCGATGGACCCGGAGGGCAGTACTTC
TRBV20-1	-	TRBJ2-2	14	-	CSATSRGNTGELFF	TGCAGTGCTACCTCGCGGGGAAACACCGGGGAGCTGTTTTTT
TRBV28	TRBD2	TRBJ2-5	14	few	CASSFSGYKETQYF	TGTGCCAGCAGTTTTAGCGGGTACAAAGAGACCCAGTACTTC
TRBV5-5	-	TRBJ2-7	16	-	CASSSGGRDGSYEQYF	TGTGCCAGCAGCTCTGGGGGCAGGGACGGTTCCTACGAGCAGTACTTC
TRBV12-3/TRBV12-4	-	TRBJ2-5	15	few	CASSPLPDRKETQYF	TGTGCCAGCAGTCCTTTACCCGACAGAAAGGAGACCCAGTACTTC
TRBV20-1	TRBD1	TRBJ2-3	15	many	CSAPPPGGWTDTQYF	TGCAGTGCTCCCCCCCCAGGGGGCTGGACAGATACGCAGTATTTT